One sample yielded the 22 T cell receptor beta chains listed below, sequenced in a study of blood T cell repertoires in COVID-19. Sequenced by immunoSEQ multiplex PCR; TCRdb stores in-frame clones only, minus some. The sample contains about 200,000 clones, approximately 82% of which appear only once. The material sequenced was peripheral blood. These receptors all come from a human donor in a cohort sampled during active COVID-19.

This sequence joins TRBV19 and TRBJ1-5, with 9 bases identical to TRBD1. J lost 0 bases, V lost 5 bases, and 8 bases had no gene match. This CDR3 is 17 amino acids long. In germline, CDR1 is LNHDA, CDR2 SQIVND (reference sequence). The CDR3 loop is CASSLSTGGYSNQPQHF. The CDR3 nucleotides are TGTGCCAGTAGTCTCTCGACAGGGGGGTATAGCAATCAGCCCCAGCATTTT. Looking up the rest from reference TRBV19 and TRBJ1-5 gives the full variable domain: DGGITQSPKYLFRKEGQNVTLSCEQNLNHDAMYWYRQDPGQGLRLIYYSQIVNDFQKGDIAEGYSVSREKKESFPLTVTSAQKNPTAFYLCASSLSTGGYSNQPQHFGDGTRLSIL.

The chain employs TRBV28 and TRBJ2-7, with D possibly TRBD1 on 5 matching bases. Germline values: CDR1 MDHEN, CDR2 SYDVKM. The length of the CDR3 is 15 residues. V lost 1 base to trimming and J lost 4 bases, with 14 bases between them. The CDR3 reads CASSLFRAGRYEQYF. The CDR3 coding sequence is TGTGCCAGCAGTTTATTCAGAGCAGGGCGGTACGAGCAGTACTTC.

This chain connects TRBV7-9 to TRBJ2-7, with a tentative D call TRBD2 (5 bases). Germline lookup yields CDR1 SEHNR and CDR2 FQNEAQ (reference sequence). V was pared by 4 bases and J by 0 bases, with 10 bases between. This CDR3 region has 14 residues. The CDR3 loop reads CASSSPGSSYEQYF. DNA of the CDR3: TGTGCCAGCAGCTCCCCGGGGAGCTCCTACGAGCAGTACTTC.

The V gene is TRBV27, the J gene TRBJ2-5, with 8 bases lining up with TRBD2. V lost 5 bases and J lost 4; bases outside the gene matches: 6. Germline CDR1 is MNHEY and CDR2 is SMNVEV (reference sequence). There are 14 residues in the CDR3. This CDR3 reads CASSGLAVGETQYF. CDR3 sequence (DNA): TGTGCCAGCAGTGGACTAGCTGTAGGAGAGACCCAGTACTTC.

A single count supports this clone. CDR3 sequence: CAIRGLAGAVSEQYF. The CDR3 DNA reads as TGTGCCATCAGAGGACTAGCGGGAGCTGTGTCGGAGCAGTACTTC. The rearrangement uses TRBV10-3 and TRBJ2-7; 13 bases are a match to TRBD2. J lost 7 bases, V lost 6 bases, and 9 bases had no gene match. This CDR3 has 15 residues. Germline V gene data show CDR1 as ENHRY and CDR2 as SYGVKD.

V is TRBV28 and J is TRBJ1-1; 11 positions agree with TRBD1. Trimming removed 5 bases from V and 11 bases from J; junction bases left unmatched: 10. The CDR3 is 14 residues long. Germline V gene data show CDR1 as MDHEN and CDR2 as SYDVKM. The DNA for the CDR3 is TGTGCCAGCAGTCCCGGGACAGGGGGATCGTGGGCTTTCTTT. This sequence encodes CASSPGTGGSWAFF.

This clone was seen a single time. CDR3 DNA: TGTGCCATCAGTGATAACAGGGCTTCTACCTACGAGCAGTACTTC. This gives the protein CAISDNRASTYEQYF. This sequence joins TRBV10-3 and TRBJ2-7; tentatively, D is TRBD1 (6 bases). V gave up 3 bases and J gave up 2 bases, with 14 bases separating them. This CDR3 spans 15 amino acids. The germline V gene has CDR1 ENHRY and CDR2 SYGVKD.

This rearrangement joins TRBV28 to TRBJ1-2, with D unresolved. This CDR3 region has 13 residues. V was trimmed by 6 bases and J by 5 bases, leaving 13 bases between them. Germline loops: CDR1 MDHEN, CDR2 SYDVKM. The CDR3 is CASSRQRGYGYTF. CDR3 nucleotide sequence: TGTGCCAGCAGCCGACAACGGGGATATGGCTACACCTTC.

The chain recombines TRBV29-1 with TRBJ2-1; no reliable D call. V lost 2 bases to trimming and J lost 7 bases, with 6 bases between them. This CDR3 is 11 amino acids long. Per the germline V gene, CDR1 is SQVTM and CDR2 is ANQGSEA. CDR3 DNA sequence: TGCAGCGTTGAATTAGTTAATGAGCAGTTCTTC. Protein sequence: CSVELVNEQFF.

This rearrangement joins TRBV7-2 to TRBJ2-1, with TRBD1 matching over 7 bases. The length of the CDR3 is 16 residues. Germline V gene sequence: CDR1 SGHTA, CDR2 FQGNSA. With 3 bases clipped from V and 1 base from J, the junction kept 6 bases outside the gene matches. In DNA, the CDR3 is TGTGCCAGCAGCTTCGACAGGGCTTGGTCCTACAATGAGCAGTTCTTC. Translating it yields CASSFDRAWSYNEQFF.

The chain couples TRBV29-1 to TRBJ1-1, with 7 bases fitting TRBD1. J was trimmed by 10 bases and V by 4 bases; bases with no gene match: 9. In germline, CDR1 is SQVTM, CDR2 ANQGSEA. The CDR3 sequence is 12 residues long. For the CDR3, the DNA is TGCAGCGTTGGAAGACAGGGTCTAGGAGCTTTCTTT. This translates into CSVGRQGLGAFF.

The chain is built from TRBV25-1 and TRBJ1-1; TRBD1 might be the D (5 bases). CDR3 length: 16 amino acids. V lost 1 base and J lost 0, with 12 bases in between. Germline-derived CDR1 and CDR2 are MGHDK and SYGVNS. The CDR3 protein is CASSESGGSMNTEAFF. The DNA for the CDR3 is TGTGCCAGCAGTGAATCCGGGGGTTCAATGAACACTGAAGCTTTCTTT. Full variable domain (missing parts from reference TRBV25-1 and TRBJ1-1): EADIYQTPRYLVIGTGKKITLECSQTMGHDKMYWYQQDPGMELHLIHYSYGVNSTEKGDLSSESTVSRIRTEHFPLTLESARPSHTSQYLCASSESGGSMNTEAFFGQGTRLTVV.

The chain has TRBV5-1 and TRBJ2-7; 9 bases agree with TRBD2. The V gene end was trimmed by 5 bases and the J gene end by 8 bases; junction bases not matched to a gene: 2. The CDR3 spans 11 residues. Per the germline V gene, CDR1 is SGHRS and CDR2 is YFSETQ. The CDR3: CASSSSGKQYF. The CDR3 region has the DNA TGCGCCAGCAGTTCTAGCGGGAAGCAGTACTTC.

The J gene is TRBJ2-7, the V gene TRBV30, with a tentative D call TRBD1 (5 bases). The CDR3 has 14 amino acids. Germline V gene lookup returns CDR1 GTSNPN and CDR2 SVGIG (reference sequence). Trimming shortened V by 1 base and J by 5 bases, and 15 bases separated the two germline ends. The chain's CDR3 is CAWSGVSLTDEQYF. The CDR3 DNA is TGTGCCTGGAGTGGGGTATCATTGACAGACGAGCAGTACTTC.

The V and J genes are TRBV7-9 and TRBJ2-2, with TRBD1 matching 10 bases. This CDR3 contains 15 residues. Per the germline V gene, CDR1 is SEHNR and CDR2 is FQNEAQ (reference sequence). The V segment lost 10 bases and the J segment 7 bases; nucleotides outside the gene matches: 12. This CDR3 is CAIPLGQGFNGELFF. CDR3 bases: TGTGCCATCCCACTGGGACAGGGGTTTAACGGGGAGCTGTTTTTT.

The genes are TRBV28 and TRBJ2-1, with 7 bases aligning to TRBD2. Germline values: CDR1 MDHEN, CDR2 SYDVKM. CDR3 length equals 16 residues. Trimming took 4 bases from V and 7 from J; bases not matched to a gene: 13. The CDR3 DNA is TGTGCCAGCAGTTCCCCTCGCGGGAGTATCAGGAATGAGCAGTTCTTC. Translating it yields CASSSPRGSIRNEQFF.

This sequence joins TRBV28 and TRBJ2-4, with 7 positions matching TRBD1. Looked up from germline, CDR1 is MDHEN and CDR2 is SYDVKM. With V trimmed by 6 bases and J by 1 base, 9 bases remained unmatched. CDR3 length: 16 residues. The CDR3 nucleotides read TGTGCCAGCAGCATGACAGGGATCCCCGCCAAAAACATTCAGTACTTC. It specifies CASSMTGIPAKNIQYF.

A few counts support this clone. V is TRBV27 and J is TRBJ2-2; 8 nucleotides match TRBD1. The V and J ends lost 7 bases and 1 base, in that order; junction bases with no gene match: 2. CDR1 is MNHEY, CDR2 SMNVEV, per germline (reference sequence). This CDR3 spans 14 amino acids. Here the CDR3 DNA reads TGTGCCAGCACCGACAGGGGGAACACCGGGGAGCTGTTTTTT. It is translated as CASTDRGNTGELFF.

The CDR3 reads CASSLGLEAGVTDTQYF. In DNA, the CDR3 is TGTGCCAGCAGCTTAGGGTTGGAGGCGGGGGTCACAGATACGCAGTATTTT. The chain carries TRBV7-6 and TRBJ2-3, with 7 positions matching TRBD2. The V and J ends lost 1 base and 2 bases, in that order; junction bases with no gene match: 9. Germline-derived CDR1 and CDR2 are SGHVS and FNYEAQ. CDR3 size: 17 residues.

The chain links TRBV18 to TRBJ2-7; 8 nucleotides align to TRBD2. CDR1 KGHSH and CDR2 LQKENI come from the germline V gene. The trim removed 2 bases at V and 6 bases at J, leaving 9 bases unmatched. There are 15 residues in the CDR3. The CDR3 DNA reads TGTGCCAGCTCACCAGGCCAGCGGGAGTGGTCCGAGCAGTACTTC. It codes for CASSPGQREWSEQYF.

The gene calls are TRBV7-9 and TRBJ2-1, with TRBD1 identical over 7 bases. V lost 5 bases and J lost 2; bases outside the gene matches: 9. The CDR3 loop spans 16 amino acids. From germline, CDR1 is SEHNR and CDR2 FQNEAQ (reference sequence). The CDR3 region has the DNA TGTGCCAGCAGCGTGCAAAGACAGGGTCCCTACAATGAGCAGTTCTTC. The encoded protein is CASSVQRQGPYNEQFF. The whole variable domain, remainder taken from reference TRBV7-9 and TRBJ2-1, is DTGVSQNPRHKITKRGQNVTFRCDPISEHNRLYWYRQTLGQGPEFLTYFQNEAQLEKSRLLSDRFSAERPKGSFSTLEIQRTEQGDSAMYLCASSVQRQGPYNEQFFGPGTRLTVL.

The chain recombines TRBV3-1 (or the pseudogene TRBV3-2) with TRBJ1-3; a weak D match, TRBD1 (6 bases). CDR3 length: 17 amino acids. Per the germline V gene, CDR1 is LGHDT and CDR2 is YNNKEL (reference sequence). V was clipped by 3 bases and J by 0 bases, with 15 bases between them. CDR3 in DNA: TGTGCCAGCAGCCATACAGGGAGGGGATACTCTGGAAACACCATATATTTT. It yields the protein CASSHTGRGYSGNTIYF.